One and the same sample provided the 7 T cell receptor beta chains below, sequenced in a study of cytomegalovirus exposure and HLA in healthy donors. Primers included in the PCR were 60 Vbeta and 13 Jbeta primers. Assay used: immunoSEQ multiplex PCR; TCRdb lists only in-frame clones, some missing. The table has about 92,000 clones, approximately 71% seen once. The source material was PBMCs. Receptor source: a woman younger than 35 in good health and CMV-seropositive.

This chain links TRBV7-2 with TRBJ2-7, with D maybe TRBD1 (5 bases). Trimming removed 2 bases from V and 5 bases from J, with 10 bases in between. Looked up from germline, CDR1 is SGHTA and CDR2 is FQGNSA. This CDR3 contains 13 residues. The CDR3 loop is CASSLRGPNEQYF. For the CDR3, the DNA is TGTGCCAGCAGCTTAAGGGGTCCCAACGAGCAGTACTTC.

CDR3 residues: CASSIGLAEEQYF. The CDR3 region has the DNA TGTGCCAGTAGTATAGGACTAGCAGAGGAGCAGTACTTC. This chain joins TRBV19 and TRBJ2-7, with TRBD2 matching 7 bases. CDR3 size: 13 residues. Germline CDR1 is LNHDA and CDR2 is SQIVND (reference sequence). The V segment lost 1 base and the J segment 7 bases; nucleotides outside the gene matches: 4.

The chain couples TRBV7-9 to TRBJ2-7; 11 nucleotides match TRBD1. The V gene's germline CDR1 is SEHNR and CDR2 FQNEAQ (reference sequence). This CDR3 spans 16 amino acids. Trimming took 5 bases from V and 0 from J; bases not matched to a gene: 6. The CDR3 sequence is CASSQLDRGLSYEQYF. Here the CDR3 DNA reads TGTGCCAGCAGCCAACTGGACAGGGGGCTCTCCTACGAGCAGTACTTC.

The rearrangement joins TRBV11-2 to TRBJ2-1, with D perhaps matching TRBD2 (6 bases). V lost 5 bases to trimming and J lost 10 bases, with 21 bases between them. Germline V gene lookup returns CDR1 SGHAT and CDR2 FQNNGV. The CDR3 loop spans 15 amino acids. CDR3: CASSGTGTPYREQFF. DNA for the CDR3: TGTGCCAGCAGCGGAACCGGGACTCCCTATCGGGAGCAGTTCTTC. The whole variable domain, filled in from reference TRBV11-2 and TRBJ2-1, reads EAGVAQSPRYKIIEKRQSVAFWCNPISGHATLYWYQQILGQGPKLLIQFQNNGVVDDSQLPKDRFSAERLKGVDSTLKIQPAKLEDSAVYLCASSGTGTPYREQFFGPGTRLTVL.

This chain uses TRBV5-1 with TRBJ2-7; TRBD2 aligns across 8 bases. CDR1 and CDR2 from the germline V gene are SGHRS and YFSETQ. The length of the CDR3 is 16 residues. V was clipped by 3 bases and J by 6 bases; unmatched bases: 14. The CDR3 protein is CASSWSAGTSFSEQYF. The CDR3 DNA sequence: TGCGCCAGCAGCTGGAGTGCAGGGACTAGTTTCTCCGAGCAGTACTTC.

The V gene is TRBV29-1, the J gene TRBJ2-3, with 7 bases lining up with TRBD2. V shed 8 bases, J shed 2 bases, and the junction held 19 bases outside the gene matches. The CDR3 totals 17 residues. Looked up from germline, CDR1 is SQVTM and CDR2 is ANQGSEA. The CDR3 region is CSCAGEFAHTLTDTQYF. CDR3 coding DNA: TGCAGCTGTGCGGGAGAATTTGCCCACACACTCACAGATACGCAGTATTTT.

The rearrangement uses TRBV4-3 and TRBJ1-2; TRBD1 is a possible D gene (5 bases). The CDR3 extends over 13 amino acids. V was cut by 5 bases and J by 5 bases, with 12 bases left in between. Germline V gene data show CDR1 as LGHNA and CDR2 as YSLEER. CDR3 residues: CASSGTTEYGYTF. The CDR3 nucleotides read TGCGCCAGCAGCGGGACTACGGAGTATGGCTACACCTTC.